This entry lists 32 T cell receptor beta chains sequenced from one sample in a study of graft-versus-host responses after intestinal transplantation. The table came from immunoSEQ multiplex PCR; TCRdb's copy has only in-frame clones and leaves some out. The table has about 88,000 clones, 94% seen once. The antigens of these receptors remain unknown. The starting material was unstimulated CD4+ T cells sorted from spleen or lymph node cells, obtained before transplant. Receptors originate from a human donor who was the organ donor for an intestinal transplant.

The V call is TRBV18, the J call TRBJ2-7; 8 positions agree with TRBD1. This CDR3 comprises 12 residues. Germline CDR1 is KGHSH and CDR2 is LQKENI. Trimming at V came to 5 bases and at J to 6 bases, leaving 3 bases not matched to a gene. The CDR3 bases are TGTGCCAGCTCAGCGACAGGGGCCGAGCAGTACTTC. Translation gives CASSATGAEQYF.

The J gene is TRBJ1-2, the V gene TRBV19; D gene ambiguous. Germline V lookup: CDR1 LNHDA, CDR2 SQIVND (reference sequence). The CDR3 runs to 14 residues. V shed 8 bases and J shed 8 bases, with 21 bases lying between them. CDR3 protein: CASWTGRGISGYTF. In nucleotides, the CDR3 is TGTGCCAGTTGGACTGGTCGAGGGATATCAGGCTACACCTTC.

CDR3 protein: CASVAQTGGYTF. CDR3 bases: TGTGCCAGTGTGGCCCAGACGGGTGGCTACACCTTC. The chain uses TRBV6-5 and TRBJ1-2; unclear D gene. Germline loops: CDR1 MNHEY, CDR2 SVGAGI. The V gene lost 9 bases and the J gene lost 7 bases, with 15 bases spanning the gap. The CDR3 loop spans 12 amino acids.

The chain carries TRBV18 and TRBJ2-4; D not certain. The germline V gene has CDR1 KGHSH and CDR2 LQKENI. CDR3 length: 15 residues. With 3 bases removed from V and 0 bases from J, the gap between germline ends came to 9 bases. The CDR3 here is CASSPLAGAKNIQYF. The CDR3 nucleotides are TGTGCCAGCTCACCTCTTGCAGGAGCCAAAAACATTCAGTACTTC. Together with reference TRBV18 and TRBJ2-4, the CDR3 gives the full variable domain: NAGVMQNPRHLVRRRGQEARLRCSPMKGHSHVYWYRQLPEEGLKFMVYLQKENIIDESGMPKERFSAEFPKEGPSILRIQQVVRGDSAAYFCASSPLAGAKNIQYFGAGTRLSVL.

The V gene is TRBV5-1, the J gene TRBJ2-7; D may be TRBD1 (6 bases). The V and J ends lost 0 bases and 7 bases respectively, with 14 bases between them. The CDR3 consists of 14 residues. Germline V gives CDR1 SGHRS, CDR2 YFSETQ. The CDR3 DNA follows: TGCGCCAGCAGCTTGGAATCAGGGGTGGGGGAGCAGTACTTC. As protein: CASSLESGVGEQYF.

The rearrangement links TRBV6-5 to TRBJ2-7, with 8 bases fitting TRBD2. After removal of 2 bases from V and 2 bases from J, the junction contained 5 bases not matched to a gene. CDR1 MNHEY and CDR2 SVGAGI come from the germline V gene. This CDR3 has 15 residues. Here the CDR3 reads CASSYPLAGAYEQYF. CDR3 coding DNA: TGTGCCAGCAGTTACCCGCTAGCGGGCGCCTACGAGCAGTACTTC.

The V gene is TRBV7-7, the J gene TRBJ2-3, with 9 bases aligning to TRBD1. J lost 1 base, V lost 4 bases, and 3 bases had no gene match. Germline CDR1 SSHAT, CDR2 FNYEAQ (reference sequence). This CDR3 has 15 amino acids. CDR3 region: CASSSGTGRTDTQYF. The CDR3 nucleotides read TGTGCCAGCAGCTCCGGGACAGGGCGCACAGATACGCAGTATTTT.

The chain's CDR3 is CASSSQTVRMNTEAFF. The CDR3 DNA reads as TGTGCCAGTAGTTCCCAGACAGTTAGGATGAACACTGAAGCTTTCTTT. The chain employs TRBV19 and TRBJ1-1; the D gene is possibly TRBD1 (5 bases). This CDR3 is 16 amino acids long. V was cut by 5 bases and J by 0 bases, with 16 bases left in between. Germline loops: CDR1 LNHDA, CDR2 SQIVND (reference sequence).

V usage is TRBV9 and J usage is TRBJ1-2; D call uncertain. The germline V gene has CDR1 SGDLS and CDR2 YYNGEE. The CDR3 is made up of 14 amino acids. Trimming took 4 bases from V and 2 from J, leaving 12 bases between them. Written as DNA, the CDR3 is TGTGCCAGCAGCCCTAGGCCCAGGAACTATGGCTACACCTTC. Translation gives CASSPRPRNYGYTF.

This chain joins TRBV27 and TRBJ1-1, with D uncertain. Germline V gene sequence: CDR1 MNHEY, CDR2 SMNVEV (reference sequence). V lost 4 bases and J 0 bases, leaving 15 bases between the germline ends. CDR3 length equals 16 residues. The DNA for the CDR3 is TGTGCCAGCAGTTCCTGCTACGGCTGGGTGAACACTGAAGCTTTCTTT. Translating it yields CASSSCYGWVNTEAFF.

This clone turned up a few times. V is TRBV19 and J is TRBJ2-7, with 10 bases lining up with TRBD1. The CDR3 length is 13 residues. J lost 4 bases, V lost 4 bases, and 1 base had no gene match. Germline lookup yields CDR1 LNHDA and CDR2 SQIVND (reference sequence). The DNA of the CDR3 is TGTGCCAGTAGTAGGGACAGGGGTTACGAGCAGTACTTC. Its translation is CASSRDRGYEQYF.

The chain combines TRBV11-3 with TRBJ1-2; a possible D gene is TRBD1 (6 bases). This CDR3 is built from 13 residues. V lost 5 bases, J lost 6 bases, and 13 bases lay in between. Germline V lookup: CDR1 SGHNT, CDR2 YENEEA. The CDR3: CASSPTGFDGYTF. CDR3 in DNA: TGTGCCAGCAGCCCTACAGGGTTTGATGGCTACACCTTC.

The V call is TRBV28, the J call TRBJ2-7, with 8 bases fitting TRBD1. The CDR3 has 15 amino acids. V trimming: 5 bases; J trimming: 2 bases; junction bases outside the gene matches: 8. The germline V gene encodes CDR1 MDHEN and CDR2 SYDVKM. The CDR3 nucleotides are TGTGCCAGCAGTCCCCAAGGGACAGGACCCTACGAGCAGTACTTC. This gives the protein CASSPQGTGPYEQYF.

V is TRBV5-4 and J is TRBJ1-3; possible D gene TRBD1, 5 bases. The CDR3 runs to 15 residues. V lost 0 bases to trimming and J lost 2 bases, with 9 bases between them. Germline V gives CDR1 SGHNT, CDR2 YYREEE (reference sequence). The chain's CDR3 is CASSLGGTAGNTIYF. In DNA, the CDR3 is TGTGCCAGCAGCTTGGGTGGGACGGCTGGAAACACCATATATTTT.

The chain employs TRBV7-3 and TRBJ2-2; the D gene is possibly TRBD2 (6 bases). The CDR3 length is 16 residues. The ends were cut back, 0 bases at V and 1 base at J, with 9 bases in the middle. Germline V CDR1 and CDR2: SGHTA, FQGTGA. CDR3 sequence (DNA): TGTGCCAGCAGCTTAACGGGAGGACAGAACACCGGGGAGCTGTTTTTT. Translation gives CASSLTGGQNTGELFF.

This chain uses TRBV5-1 with TRBJ2-2, with 7 bases matching TRBD2. The CDR3 extends over 17 amino acids. V shed 4 bases and J 2 bases; nucleotides not matched to a gene: 11. From germline, CDR1 is SGHRS and CDR2 YFSETQ. CDR3 nucleotide sequence: TGCGCCAGCAGCCCGGTGCCTAGCGGACCCAACACCGGGGAGCTGTTTTTT. Its protein product is CASSPVPSGPNTGELFF.

The DNA of the CDR3 is TGTGCCAGCAGTTTATCTGGGGCCGCCACAGATACGCAGTATTTT. Its translation is CASSLSGAATDTQYF. The rearrangement uses TRBV28 and TRBJ2-3; maybe TRBD1 (5 bases). V lost 1 base to trimming and J lost 2 bases, with 10 bases between them. The CDR3 spans 15 residues. Germline V gene lookup returns CDR1 MDHEN and CDR2 SYDVKM.

The rearrangement uses TRBV10-3 and TRBJ1-1, with D perhaps matching TRBD1 (5 bases). CDR3 size: 16 residues. V lost 3 bases, J lost 0 bases, and 14 bases lay in between. The germline CDR1 and CDR2 sequences are ENHRY and SYGVKD. The DNA for the CDR3 is TGTGCCATCAGTGACCCTTCCGGGACGGTGAACACTGAAGCTTTCTTT. Its translation is CAISDPSGTVNTEAFF.

Notes on this clone: Other DNA sequences from this sample encode an identical CDR3 as well. The chain combines TRBV19 with TRBJ1-1; D is unresolved. V lost 0 bases, J lost 1 base, and 3 bases lay in between. The germline V gene encodes CDR1 LNHDA and CDR2 SQIVND (reference sequence). CDR3 length: 13 amino acids. This CDR3 is CASSIDRNTEAFF. As DNA, the CDR3 is TGTGCCAGTAGTATAGACAGGAACACTGAAGCTTTCTTT.

The chain uses TRBV30 and TRBJ1-2; D is unresolved. With 3 bases removed from V and 3 bases from J, the gap between germline ends came to 5 bases. Germline values: CDR1 GTSNPN, CDR2 SVGIG (reference sequence). CDR3 length: 11 amino acids. CDR3 in amino acids: CAWSPDYGYTF. The CDR3 region has the DNA TGTGCCTGGAGCCCCGACTATGGCTACACCTTC.

The chain carries TRBV9 and TRBJ1-6, with 7 nucleotides matching TRBD1. The germline CDR1 and CDR2 sequences are SGDLS and YYNGEE. The V segment lost 5 bases and the J segment 9 bases; nucleotides outside the gene matches: 8. The CDR3 consists of 14 residues. The CDR3 reads CASSAGTDFSPLHF. CDR3 bases: TGTGCCAGCAGTGCCGGGACAGACTTTTCACCCCTCCACTTT.

The chain employs TRBV6-1 and TRBJ1-3, with D hard to call. The CDR3 has 14 amino acids. Trimming cost V 0 bases and J 3 bases, with 6 bases left between them. Germline CDR1 MNHNS, CDR2 SASEGT. The CDR3 loop is CASSEAGRGNTIYF. The CDR3 DNA follows: TGTGCCAGCAGTGAAGCAGGGCGTGGAAACACCATATATTTT.

The V and J genes are TRBV7-8 and TRBJ2-3; 9 bases match TRBD2. This CDR3 has 15 amino acids. V was clipped by 2 bases and J by 3 bases; unmatched bases: 3. CDR1 and CDR2 (germline): SGHVS, FQNEAQ. CDR3 DNA: TGTGCCAGCAGCTTAATAGCGGGGGTAACAGATACGCAGTATTTT. Translation: CASSLIAGVTDTQYF.

This clone was observed once. The chain uses TRBV5-1 and TRBJ1-1, with 9 nucleotides matching TRBD1. Germline trimming cut 4 bases from V and 0 bases from J; bases unmatched to any gene: 4. CDR1 is SGHRS and CDR2 is YFSETQ in the germline V gene. There are 15 residues in the CDR3. The DNA of the CDR3 is TGCGCCAGCAGCAGTGGGACAGGGCTGAACACTGAAGCTTTCTTT. Translating gives CASSSGTGLNTEAFF.

V gene TRBV9 combines with J gene TRBJ2-2; D is ambiguous. Between the trimmed V and J ends, which lost 0 bases and 8 bases, there was a span of 8 bases. Germline V gives CDR1 SGDLS, CDR2 YYNGEE. This CDR3 has 13 amino acids. The CDR3 loop reads CASSVDRAGELFF. The CDR3 DNA is TGTGCCAGCAGCGTAGATCGGGCGGGGGAGCTGTTTTTT.

The chain joins TRBV6-1 to TRBJ2-7; D gene ambiguous. The CDR3 sequence is 11 residues long. V was shortened by 5 bases and J by 6 bases, with 8 bases between the two germline ends. CDR1 and CDR2 (germline): MNHNS, SASEGT. This chain's CDR3 is CASSQIPEQYF. CDR3 bases: TGTGCCAGCAGTCAAATTCCCGAGCAGTACTTC.

To note about this clone: Different DNA sequences within this sample yield the same CDR3. The chain employs TRBV18 and TRBJ2-5, with D uncertain. The CDR3 has 11 residues. Germline V lookup: CDR1 KGHSH, CDR2 LQKENI. The V and J ends lost 3 bases and 3 bases respectively, with 2 bases between them. DNA for the CDR3: TGTGCCAGCTCACCCGAAGAGACCCAGTACTTC. As protein: CASSPEETQYF.

CDR3 residues: CASGLIQLLAGGPRTGELFF. For the CDR3, the DNA is TGTGCTAGTGGTTTGATACAACTCCTAGCGGGGGGGCCACGCACCGGGGAGCTGTTTTTT. The V call is TRBV12-5, the J call TRBJ2-2; 12 bases are shared with TRBD2. Trimming at V came to 2 bases and at J to 4 bases, leaving 14 bases not matched to a gene. The CDR3 spans 20 residues. The germline V gene encodes CDR1 LGHNT and CDR2 FRNRAP.

This rearrangement joins TRBV7-6 to TRBJ2-2; tentative D call: TRBD2 (6 bases). Trimming pared 5 bases from V and 6 bases from J, leaving 13 bases between. CDR3 length: 14 amino acids. Germline V gene sequence: CDR1 SGHVS, CDR2 FNYEAQ. CDR3 residues: CASSPTRIPGELFF. In DNA form, the CDR3 reads TGTGCCAGCAGCCCGACTAGAATCCCCGGGGAGCTGTTTTTT.

The chain uses TRBV9 and TRBJ2-3, with a possible D match to TRBD2 (5 bases). This CDR3 has 16 residues. CDR1 and CDR2 from the germline V gene are SGDLS and YYNGEE. The V gene lost 0 bases and the J gene lost 5 bases, with 16 bases spanning the gap. The CDR3 protein is CASSVGAGRSGDTQYF. As DNA, the CDR3 is TGTGCCAGCAGCGTAGGGGCGGGCCGCTCGGGAGATACGCAGTATTTT.

The chain is built from TRBV29-1 and TRBJ2-7, with unresolved D. The CDR3 sequence is 13 residues long. V was shortened by 4 bases and J by 5 bases, with 15 bases between the two germline ends. Germline assignment: CDR1 SQVTM and CDR2 ANQGSEA. In nucleotides, the CDR3 is TGCAGCGTTGTAGGCTTCGTCCCGAACGAGCAGTACTTC. This translates into CSVVGFVPNEQYF.

V gene TRBV6-5 combines with J gene TRBJ2-5; the match to TRBD2 covers 12 bases. This CDR3 has 15 residues. CDR1 is MNHEY and CDR2 is SVGAGI in the germline V gene. V was clipped by 6 bases and J by 5 bases; unmatched bases: 7. CDR3 in DNA: TGTGCCAGCAGCTCTAGCGGGGGGGCCGGTGAGACCCAGTACTTC. This encodes CASSSSGGAGETQYF.